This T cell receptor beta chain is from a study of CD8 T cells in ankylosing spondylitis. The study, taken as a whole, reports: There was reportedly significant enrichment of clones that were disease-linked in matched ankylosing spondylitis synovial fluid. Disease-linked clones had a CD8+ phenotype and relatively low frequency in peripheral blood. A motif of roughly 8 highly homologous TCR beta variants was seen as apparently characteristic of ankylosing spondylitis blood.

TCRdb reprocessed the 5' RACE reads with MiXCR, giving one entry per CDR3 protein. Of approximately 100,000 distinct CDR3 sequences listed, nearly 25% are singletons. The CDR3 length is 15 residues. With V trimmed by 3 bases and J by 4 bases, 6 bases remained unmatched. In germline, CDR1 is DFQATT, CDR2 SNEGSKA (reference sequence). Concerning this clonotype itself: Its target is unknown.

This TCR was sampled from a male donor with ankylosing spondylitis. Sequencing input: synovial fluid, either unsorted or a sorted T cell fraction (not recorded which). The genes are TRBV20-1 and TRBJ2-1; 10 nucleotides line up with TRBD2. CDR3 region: CSASSLAGYYNEQFF. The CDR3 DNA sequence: TGCAGTGCTAGTTCACTAGCGGGATATTACAATGAGCAGTTCTTC.